The clone carrying this TCR beta chain was found a few times. Its antigen is not identified. This specimen belongs to a study of blood T cells in healthy people across ages. Whole-study results and caveats: PBMCs went unsorted, and a conclusive naive versus antigen-experienced comparison was therefore prevented. Older individuals had lower TCR beta diversity per million T cells (the decline was roughly linear).

Per individual sample, total RNA of at least 5 micrograms was extracted. Through a sample-barcoded 5' primer and a J-beta primer mix, a second PCR was run for 7 to 11 cycles. Via MiXCR, TCRdb re-called the 5' RACE reads, giving one row per CDR3 protein. The sample yields almost 1 million distinct CDR3 sequences, around 54% seen once. Trimming stripped 4 bases from V and 5 bases from J, with 22 bases between. The CDR3 consists of 17 residues. Germline V gene sequence: CDR1 MGHRA, CDR2 YSYEKL. This chain connects TRBV4-1 to TRBJ2-3; weak D call: TRBD1 (6 bases). Sequencing input: blood. This receptor was identified in a woman aged 60 to 75 in good health. The CDR3 sequence is CASSRRGDRKQGDTQYF. The CDR3 nucleotides are TGCGCCAGCAGCCGAAGAGGTGACAGGAAACAGGGAGATACGCAGTATTTT.